The entry below gives a single T cell receptor beta chain sequence along with its context. There are many counts of this clonotype. There is no known antigen for this receptor. Base qualities are not at hand, and no much larger clone is one base apart. The sample originates from a study of Graves' ophthalmopathy and Graves' hyperthyroidism (dated by TCRdb to 2017 to 2018). Study-level background: Peripheral blood was collected before any treatment was given, at the time of initial diagnosis. Once sampling was done, hyperthyroidism patients were given methimazole at a starting dose of 30 mg daily, while ophthalmopathy patients were given high-dose intravenous methylprednisolone. For training and testing, the roughly 100 patients in the discovery cohort were randomly divided in a 7:3 ratio. In total, around 140 blood samples were TCR-sequenced: under 45 ophthalmopathy, over 70 hyperthyroidism and about 17 hyperthyroidism-to-ophthalmopathy patients. For independent validation, a separate cohort was made up of 18 to 20 hyperthyroidism patients plus 17 patients who later progressed from hyperthyroidism to ophthalmopathy. To explore V-J signatures that distinguish ophthalmopathy from hyperthyroidism, a discovery set of about a hundred patients was enrolled, made up of 40 to 45 with ophthalmopathy and roughly 55 with stable hyperthyroidism. T-cell repertoires of thyroid tissue and blood were compared in five or six hyperthyroidism patients. TCR beta repertoire signatures were used to distinguish Graves' ophthalmopathy from Graves' hyperthyroidism and to predict progression to ophthalmopathy. What the work shows at the level of the full study, not this receptor alone: In validation, the model predicted ophthalmopathy progression with 70.59% sensitivity and about 77% specificity; more than ten predicted patients were CT-confirmed with GO in a median of around 6 months. Most expanded thyroid clonotypes with frequency above 0.001 were also detected in blood, suggesting blood repertoires may reflect the thyroid immune response. Ophthalmopathy was separated from stable hyperthyroidism by the 13-signature model with 85% to 90% sensitivity and less than 82% specificity in cross-validation and with 80%/75% in the test set. No statistical method was used to set the sample size in advance, and the investigators knew which group each participant was assigned to.

For repertoire sequencing, TCR beta CDR3 regions were amplified from RNA transcripts. The first round of RT-PCR was done with HTBI primers and the Qiagen OneStep RT-PCR kit, and was followed by a second round of multiplex PCR, then size selection and purification. Libraries were sequenced paired-end with 100 bp reads on an Illumina HiSeq2000. The authors processed their data as follows. Reads were processed with SOAPnuke, discarding reads with adapters, uncalled bases, mean Phred below 15, or no exact constant-primer or identifier match. COPE v1.2.5 was used to merge high-quality paired reads. Each unique nucleotide sequence was treated as a clonotype, and MiTCR v1.1 was used to align the clonotypes to the IMGT TRB V, D and J references. The analysis was limited to V-J combinations with a frequency above 0.0001, which together covered around 99% of the repertoires. For each V-J combination, a TCR clonal expansion and chaos score was defined as the ratio of F50 clonal expansion to chaos observed in the TCRdist matrix. Features were reduced by Welch's t-statistics and random forest to approximately 12 V-J combinations, which fed a naive Bayes classifier. Thyroid-blood repertoire similarity was quantified with the Morisita-Horn index. In-frame beta chains were kept once TCRdb had trimmed the public reads at Q25 with fastp and called clones with MiXCR. Rows are combined by CDR3 protein, so each entry shows the most common genes and DNA. Here the V and J calls rest on TCRdb's processing, not on the authors' analysis. Recorded for this sample are about 370,000 distinct CDR3 sequences; around 16% of them occurred a single time. The biggest ten clones account for roughly 1.4% of the sample.

Ophthalmopathy patients had moderately to severely active disease, Clinical Activity Score of at least 3, NOSPECS grade of at least 4, and disease duration under 3 months. Patients with other autoimmune diseases, uncontrolled infections, pregnancy or lactation were excluded from the study. Diagnosis relied on clinical symptoms, serum thyroxine, TRAb, thyroid ultrasound and orbital computed tomography. Using Ficoll-Paque density gradient centrifugation, PBMCs were isolated from about 9.2 ml of fresh peripheral blood. Trizol reagent was used to extract the total RNA, and its quality was then checked on an Agilent 2100 Bioanalyzer. The sequence came from a woman younger than 35 with Graves' ophthalmopathy. Donor details come from another sample of the same person, matched by shared clones. The sequencing sample was made of peripheral blood.

The DNA sequence is given as TGTGCCAGCAGCCGACCGGACAGGCTGAACACTGAAGCTTTCTTT. It translates as CASSRPDRLNTEAFF. The rearrangement combines TRBV5-4 with TRBJ1-1, with TRBD1 identical over 7 junction bases. The CDR3 numbers 15 residues from cysteine through phenylalanine. Only the CDR3 DNA is retained, 45 bases long and in frame from the first base. Taken from the germline V gene (reference sequence), the CDR1 and CDR2 loops are SGHNT and YYREEE. V is pruned by 4 bases and J by 0 bases, leaving 6 bases of the junction without a gene match.